This T cell receptor beta chain was recovered during a study of beta chain features in type 1 diabetes. Whole-study results and caveats: Moderate but significant shortening of TCRB CDR3s was recorded in all four CD4+ subsets from Type 1 diabetes patients.

In this sample, this clone turned up a few times. What it binds is unknown. Every bit of the isolated RNA underwent reverse transcription, so sequencing read expressed TCRB transcripts. TCRdb's copy holds only in-frame clones and misses some; the assay was immunoSEQ multiplex PCR. The sample yields approximately 140,000 clones, less than 8.5% seen once. The germline gives CDR1 SGHNT, CDR2 YENEEA. The CDR3 is made up of 15 amino acids. V dropped 1 base and J dropped 5 bases, with 12 bases sitting between them. The clonotype comes from a woman in her thirties in good health. The chain carries TRBV11-3 and TRBJ2-1; perhaps TRBD1 as D (6 bases). The sample consisted of central memory CD4+ T cells from blood. In DNA, the CDR3 is TGTGCCAGCAGCTTAGGAACAGGGCCCCACAATGAGCAGTTCTTC. Its translation is CASSLGTGPHNEQFF.